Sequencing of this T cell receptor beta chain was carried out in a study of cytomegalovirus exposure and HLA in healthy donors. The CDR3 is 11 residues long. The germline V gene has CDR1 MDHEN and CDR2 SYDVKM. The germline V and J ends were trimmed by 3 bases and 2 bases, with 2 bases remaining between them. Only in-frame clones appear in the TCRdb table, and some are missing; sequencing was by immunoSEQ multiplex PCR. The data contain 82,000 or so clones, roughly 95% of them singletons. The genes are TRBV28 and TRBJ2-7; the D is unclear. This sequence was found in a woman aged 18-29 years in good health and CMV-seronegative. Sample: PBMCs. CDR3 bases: TGTGCCAGCAGTTTCGCCTACGAGCAGTACTTC. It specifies CASSFAYEQYF.